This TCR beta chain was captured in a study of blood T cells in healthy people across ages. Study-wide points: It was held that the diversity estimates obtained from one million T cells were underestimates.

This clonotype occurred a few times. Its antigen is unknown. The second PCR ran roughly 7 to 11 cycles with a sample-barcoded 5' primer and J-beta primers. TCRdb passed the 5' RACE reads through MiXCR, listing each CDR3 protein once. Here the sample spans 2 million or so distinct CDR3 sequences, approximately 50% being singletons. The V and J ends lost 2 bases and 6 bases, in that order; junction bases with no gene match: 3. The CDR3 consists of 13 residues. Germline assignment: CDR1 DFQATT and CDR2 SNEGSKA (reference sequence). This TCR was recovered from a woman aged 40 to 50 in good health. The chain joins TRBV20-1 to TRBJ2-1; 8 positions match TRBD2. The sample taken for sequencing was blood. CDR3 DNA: TGCAGTGCTAGATGGACTAGCTTCAATGAGCAGTTCTTC. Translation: CSARWTSFNEQFF.